The next 8 T cell receptor beta chains were all read from a single sample in a study of Ad26.COV2.S vaccination and SARS-CoV-2 variants. Sequencing used immunoSEQ multiplex PCR; TCRdb keeps in-frame clones, though not all of them. The repertoire holds some 350,000 clones, with around 83% as singletons. Treatment in this sample: roughly 20 received Ad26.COV2.S at low or high dose, single or two shots; about 5 received placebo; per-sample allocation not given. After the first vaccine or placebo injection, samples were drawn on day 63. The sample was peripheral blood, taken in a trial of Ad26.COV2.S vaccine versus placebo. Every receptor here comes from a person aged 18-65 years who received the Ad26.COV2.S COVID-19 vaccine or a placebo.

V is TRBV4-1 and J is TRBJ2-7; D remains ambiguous. Germline V CDR1 and CDR2: MGHRA, YSYEKL. The CDR3 sequence is 15 residues long. Trimming removed 1 base at V and 1 base at J, with 11 bases between. The CDR3: CASSQVWGLSYEQYF. CDR3 sequence (DNA): TGCGCCAGCAGCCAAGTATGGGGTTTATCCTACGAGCAGTACTTC.

This chain connects TRBV7-9 to TRBJ2-7; D is undetermined. With 4 bases removed from V and 4 bases from J, the gap between germline ends came to 8 bases. Germline values: CDR1 SEHNR, CDR2 FQNEAQ (reference sequence). The CDR3 is 12 residues long. The CDR3 is CASSSESYEQYF. CDR3 DNA: TGTGCCAGCAGCTCCGAATCGTACGAGCAGTACTTC.

The chain couples TRBV9 to TRBJ1-2; D is undetermined. Germline V gives CDR1 SGDLS, CDR2 YYNGEE. Trimming cost V 0 bases and J 3 bases, with 9 bases left between them. CDR3 length: 14 amino acids. The CDR3 loop reads CASSVDGSDYGYTF. CDR3 bases: TGTGCCAGCAGCGTAGACGGTTCCGACTATGGCTACACCTTC.

This sequence joins TRBV7-8 and TRBJ1-1, with D maybe TRBD1 (5 bases). V lost 7 bases to trimming and J lost 5 bases, with 20 bases between them. The V gene's germline CDR1 is SGHVS and CDR2 FQNEAQ. The CDR3 sequence is 15 residues long. This CDR3 reads CASMPYHGGGTEAFF. The CDR3 DNA reads TGTGCCAGCATGCCCTACCATGGGGGAGGGACTGAAGCTTTCTTT.

The rearrangement uses TRBV6-1 and TRBJ1-1; D gene unclear. With 2 bases removed from V and 3 bases from J, the gap between germline ends came to 7 bases. CDR3 length: 13 amino acids. Germline CDR1 reads MNHNS; CDR2 reads SASEGT. CDR3 protein: CASSELGYTEAFF. Written as DNA, the CDR3 is TGTGCCAGCAGTGAATTGGGGTACACTGAAGCTTTCTTT.

This rearrangement joins TRBV11-2 to TRBJ2-7; D gene unclear. The CDR3 spans 14 residues. The ends were cut back, 2 bases at V and 4 bases at J, with 12 bases in the middle. In germline, CDR1 is SGHAT, CDR2 FQNNGV. The CDR3 protein is CASSLTSRGYEQYF. For the CDR3, the DNA is TGTGCCAGCAGCTTAACCAGTAGAGGTTACGAGCAGTACTTC.

The chain is built from TRBV5-1 and TRBJ2-3; 10 bases match TRBD2. The germline V gene encodes CDR1 SGHRS and CDR2 YFSETQ. V gave up 5 bases and J gave up 4 bases; unmatched junction bases: 7. The CDR3 has 15 residues. The CDR3 loop reads CASSGLAGAADTQYF. CDR3 DNA: TGCGCCAGCAGTGGTCTAGCGGGAGCCGCAGATACGCAGTATTTT.

The rearrangement links TRBV27 to TRBJ1-4; TRBD1 aligns across 10 bases. V shed 5 bases and J 2 bases; nucleotides not matched to a gene: 5. The CDR3 contains 16 residues. CDR1 and CDR2 (germline): MNHEY, SMNVEV (reference sequence). The CDR3 here is CASSTRQGATNEKLFF. The CDR3 DNA follows: TGTGCCAGCAGTACGAGACAGGGGGCGACTAATGAAAAACTGTTTTTT.